This T cell receptor (beta chain) was sequenced in a study of T cells expressing NK-cell markers. TCRdb reanalyzed the 5' RACE reads and collapses them to one entry per CDR3 protein, without DNA. The ten most abundant clones cover approximately 0.42% of a sample with about 260,000 distinct CDR3 sequences. Per the germline V gene, CDR1 is MNHEY and CDR2 is SVGEGT. This CDR3 is 12 amino acids long. The V and J genes are TRBV6-2 or TRBV6-3 and TRBJ2-1. This TCR came from a man aged 18-30 years in good health. Specimen: blood T cells: a sorted CD56 or NKG2C T cell subset, CD4+ or CD8+ T cells, or bulk PBMC T cells (not recorded which). This CDR3 is CASSSVAYEQFF.